These T cell receptor beta chains were read from a single sample in a study of T cell repertoires in cytomegalovirus infection. TCRdb redid the calling of the reads with MiXCR, one entry per CDR3 protein. Altogether around 450,000 distinct CDR3 sequences are present, about 11% being singletons, with the ten largest covering roughly 10%. The sample was PBMCs. These receptors were obtained from a human donor in good health (CMV status not recorded). Some clones in this sample may be carry-over from other donors' samples. The CDR3 runs from the conserved cysteine through the conserved F or W.

V,J,CDR3
TRBV19,TRBJ1-5,CASKGTGWGNQPQHF
TRBV20-1,TRBJ2-3,CSARVVAGGPEDTQYF
TRBV10-3,TRBJ2-7,CAISGRQGRGEQYF
TRBV5-1,TRBJ2-3,CASSWGRGGTDTQYF
TRBV6-8,TRBJ1-3,CASSRQTGNTIYF
TRBV12-3/TRBV12-4,TRBJ2-6,CASSSDISGANVLTF
TRBV27,TRBJ2-7,CASSLSKGSYEQYF
TRBV19,TRBJ2-7,CASSRGGMTYEQYF
TRBV5-1,TRBJ2-7,CASSLRTSGSEQYF
TRBV12-3/TRBV12-4,TRBJ1-5,CAGLGQGHNQPQHF
TRBV6-1,TRBJ1-5,CASSLSSNSNQPQHF